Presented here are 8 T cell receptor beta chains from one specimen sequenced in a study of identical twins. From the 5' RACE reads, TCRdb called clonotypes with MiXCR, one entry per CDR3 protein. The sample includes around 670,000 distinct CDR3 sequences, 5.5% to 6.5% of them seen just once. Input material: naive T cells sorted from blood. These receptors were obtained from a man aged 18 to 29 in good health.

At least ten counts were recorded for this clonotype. The CDR3 reads CSAGTSGHNEQFF. CDR3 nucleotides: TGCAGTGCTGGGACTAGCGGACACAATGAGCAGTTCTTC. The rearrangement uses TRBV20-1 and TRBJ2-1, with TRBD2 identical over 11 bases. V lost 5 bases to trimming and J lost 5 bases; unmatched junction nucleotides: 2. CDR3 length: 13 amino acids. CDR1 is DFQATT, CDR2 SNEGSKA, per germline (reference sequence).

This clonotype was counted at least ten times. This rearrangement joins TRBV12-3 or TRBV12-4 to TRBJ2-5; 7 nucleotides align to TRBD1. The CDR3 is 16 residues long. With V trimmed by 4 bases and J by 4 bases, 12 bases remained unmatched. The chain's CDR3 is CASSSRATGKGETQYF. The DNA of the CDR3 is TGTGCCAGCAGTTCAAGGGCGACAGGGAAAGGAGAGACCCAGTACTTC.

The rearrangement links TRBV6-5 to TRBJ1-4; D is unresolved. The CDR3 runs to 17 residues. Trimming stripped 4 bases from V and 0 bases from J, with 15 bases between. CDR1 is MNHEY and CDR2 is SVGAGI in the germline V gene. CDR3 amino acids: CASSSTPGGSTNEKLFF. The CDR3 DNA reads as TGTGCCAGCAGTTCTACTCCAGGCGGCTCAACTAATGAAAAACTGTTTTTT.

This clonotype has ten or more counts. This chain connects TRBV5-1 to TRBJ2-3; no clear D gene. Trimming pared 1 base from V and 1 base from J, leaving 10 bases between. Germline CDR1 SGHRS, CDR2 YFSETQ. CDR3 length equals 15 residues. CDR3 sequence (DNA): TGCGCCAGCAGCTTGAAGGTCCCCGGCACAGATACGCAGTATTTT. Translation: CASSLKVPGTDTQYF.

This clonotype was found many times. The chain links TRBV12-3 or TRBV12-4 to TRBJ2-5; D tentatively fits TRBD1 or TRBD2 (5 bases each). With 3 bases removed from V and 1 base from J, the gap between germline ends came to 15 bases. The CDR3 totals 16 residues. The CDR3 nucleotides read TGTGCCAGCAGTTTGGGACCGGCGACCTCCCAAGAGACCCAGTACTTC. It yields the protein CASSLGPATSQETQYF.

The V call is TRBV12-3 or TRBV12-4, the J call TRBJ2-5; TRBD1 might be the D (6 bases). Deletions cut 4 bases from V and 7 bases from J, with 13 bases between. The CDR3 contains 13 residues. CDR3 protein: CASSSRGIGTQYF. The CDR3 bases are TGTGCCAGCAGTTCCAGGGGTATCGGGACCCAGTACTTC.

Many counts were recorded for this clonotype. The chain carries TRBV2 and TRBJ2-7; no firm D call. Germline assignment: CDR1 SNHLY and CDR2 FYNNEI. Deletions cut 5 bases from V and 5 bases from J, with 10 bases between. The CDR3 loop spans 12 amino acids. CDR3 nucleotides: TGTGCCAGCAGTAAGGACCCCCACGAGCAGTACTTC. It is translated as CASSKDPHEQYF. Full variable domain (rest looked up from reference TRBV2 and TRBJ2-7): EPEVTQTPSHQVTQMGQEVILRCVPISNHLYFYWYRQILGQKVEFLVSFYNNEISEKSEIFDDQFSVERPDGSNFTLKIRSTKLEDSAMYFCASSKDPHEQYFGPGTRLTVT.

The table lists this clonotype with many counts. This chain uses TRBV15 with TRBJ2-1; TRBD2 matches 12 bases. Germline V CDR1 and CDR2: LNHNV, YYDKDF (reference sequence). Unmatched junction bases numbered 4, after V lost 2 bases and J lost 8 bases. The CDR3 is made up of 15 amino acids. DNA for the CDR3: TGTGCCACCAGCAGAATGGGACTAGCGGGCTATGAGCAGTTCTTC. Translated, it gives CATSRMGLAGYEQFF.